The 22 T cell receptor beta chains presented below share a single source sample, sequenced in a study of human T cells and chemical hapten exposure. Time point indicated: patch test 2, 6 weeks after DPC sensitization. Treatment defined: therapeutic diphenylcyclopropenone sensitization with weekly scalp DPC. MiXCR was run by TCRdb on the RACE reads, yielding one entry per CDR3 protein. The sample has 73,000 or so distinct CDR3 sequences; 8.5% are singletons. This material consisted of whole blood, taken in connection with sensitization to the hapten diphenylcyclopropenone (DPC). Receptor source: a woman in her 50s with alopecia areata. Some clones in this sample may be carry-over from other donors' samples.

This clonotype was recorded at least ten times. The rearrangement uses TRBV5-5 and TRBJ1-1; tentatively, D is TRBD1 (6 bases). The CDR3 has 18 amino acids. Trimming cost V 0 bases and J 4 bases, with 22 bases left between them. CDR1 is SGHKS and CDR2 is YYEKEE in the germline V gene (reference sequence). The CDR3 here is CASSLDLQGFSPSTEAFF. The CDR3, as DNA: TGTGCCAGCAGCTTGGACCTACAGGGTTTTTCCCCCAGCACTGAAGCTTTCTTT.

The V and J genes are TRBV27 and TRBJ1-5; perhaps TRBD1 as D (6 bases). V lost 2 bases and J lost 6, with 11 bases in between. CDR1 and CDR2 from the germline V gene are MNHEY and SMNVEV (reference sequence). The CDR3 has 14 residues. The CDR3 protein is CASSLGGRGQPQHF. The CDR3 DNA follows: TGTGCCAGCAGTTTAGGGGGGCGCGGTCAGCCCCAGCATTTT.

This clonotype was observed a handful of times. The CDR3 protein is CASSYFGTSGSTDTQYF. The DNA for the CDR3 is TGTGCCAGCAGTTATTTCGGGACTAGCGGGAGCACAGATACGCAGTATTTT. The chain joins TRBV6-2 or TRBV6-3 to TRBJ2-3; 12 positions agree with TRBD2. Germline trimming cut 3 bases from V and 0 bases from J; bases unmatched to any gene: 4. Looked up from germline, CDR1 is MNHEY and CDR2 is SVGEGT. The CDR3 loop spans 17 amino acids.

V is TRBV19 and J is TRBJ2-1; D is undetermined. Trimming pared 1 base from V and 7 bases from J, leaving 8 bases between. The CDR3 totals 13 residues. Germline V gene data show CDR1 as LNHDA and CDR2 as SQIVND (reference sequence). The CDR3 nucleotides are TGTGCCAGTAGTATAGTGGCCGGGAATGAGCAGTTCTTC. This codes for CASSIVAGNEQFF.

The CDR3 loop is CASSQTGQGYQPQHF. The CDR3 bases are TGTGCCAGCTCACAGACAGGACAGGGCTATCAGCCCCAGCATTTT. The chain is built from TRBV18 and TRBJ1-5; 8 bases fit TRBD1. Trimming cost V 4 bases and J 5 bases; bases outside gene matches: 7. This CDR3 has 15 residues. Germline V lookup: CDR1 KGHSH, CDR2 LQKENI.

This clonotype was observed a few times. The V call is TRBV7-2, the J call TRBJ2-7, with TRBD1 identical over 7 bases. Looked up from germline, CDR1 is SGHTA and CDR2 is FQGNSA. V shed 5 bases and J 2 bases; nucleotides not matched to a gene: 12. The CDR3 is 16 residues long. The CDR3 protein is CASSPQTGLGTYEQYF. CDR3 nucleotides: TGTGCCAGCAGCCCCCAGACAGGGCTGGGAACCTACGAGCAGTACTTC.

This clonotype has more than one count but fewer than ten. The chain couples TRBV10-3 to TRBJ1-4; a possible D gene is TRBD1 (6 bases). The CDR3 runs to 16 residues. In germline, CDR1 is ENHRY, CDR2 SYGVKD. Deletions cut 4 bases from V and 5 bases from J, with 17 bases between. The CDR3 is CAISGEGGRANEKLFF. CDR3 coding DNA: TGTGCCATCAGTGGCGAGGGGGGCCGCGCGAATGAAAAACTGTTTTTT.

A few counts support this clonotype. The V gene is TRBV6-2 or TRBV6-3, the J gene TRBJ1-4; no clear D. Deletions cut 8 bases from V and 0 bases from J, with 7 bases between. CDR1 is MNHEY, CDR2 SVGEGT, per germline. This CDR3 region has 13 residues. In DNA, the CDR3 is TGTGCCAGCCAAGATGCAACTAATGAAAAACTGTTTTTT. Protein: CASQDATNEKLFF.

The sample holds a few counts of this clonotype. The chain uses TRBV12-3 or TRBV12-4 and TRBJ1-1, with 8 bases that match TRBD1. The CDR3 has 13 amino acids. Trimming at V came to 7 bases and at J to 4 bases, leaving 5 bases not matched to a gene. In nucleotides, the CDR3 is TGTGCCAGCATCTCAGGGGGCATCACTGAAGCTTTCTTT. This sequence encodes CASISGGITEAFF.

In its sample, this clonotype was seen once. The chain links TRBV7-9 to TRBJ1-6, with 9 positions matching TRBD1. Germline-derived CDR1 and CDR2 are SEHNR and FQNEAQ (reference sequence). The J segment lost 14 bases and the V segment lost 3 bases, leaving 11 bases of the junction unmatched. This CDR3 has 15 amino acids. CDR3 in DNA: TGTGCCAGCAGCTTCACCGGGACAGGGTGTGAATCCCTCCACTTT. The encoded protein is CASSFTGTGCESLHF. Based on the CDR3 plus reference TRBV7-9 and TRBJ1-6, the full variable domain is DTGVSQNPRHKITKRGQNVTFRCDPISEHNRLYWYRQTLGQGPEFLTYFQNEAQLEKSRLLSDRFSAERPKGSFSTLEIQRTEQGDSAMYLCASSFTGTGCESLHFGNGTRLTVT.

The chain couples TRBV12-3 or TRBV12-4 to TRBJ1-6; 7 nucleotides line up with TRBD1. This CDR3 is 14 amino acids long. V shed 3 bases, J shed 10 bases, and the junction held 6 bases outside the gene matches. CDR3 sequence reads: CASSFVQGQSPLHF. The CDR3 bases are TGTGCCAGCAGTTTCGTACAGGGGCAGTCACCCCTCCACTTT.

Many counts were recorded for this clonotype. The J gene is TRBJ1-5, the V gene TRBV7-8; D is possibly TRBD1 (5 bases). V dropped 5 bases and J dropped 0 bases, with 17 bases sitting between them. The germline CDR1 and CDR2 sequences are SGHVS and FQNEAQ. The CDR3 has 17 amino acids. CDR3 sequence (DNA): TGTGCCAGCAGCCCCTCCCCGACAGAGAATAGCAATCAGCCCCAGCATTTT. Its protein is CASSPSPTENSNQPQHF.

This clonotype was seen a handful of times. The rearrangement uses TRBV4-2 and TRBJ2-3; 8 nucleotides match TRBD2. V was pared by 3 bases and J by 5 bases, with 7 bases of the junction left unmatched. This CDR3 has 15 residues. Germline values: CDR1 LGHNA, CDR2 YNFKEQ. DNA of the CDR3: TGTGCCAGCAGCCAGGGCGGGGGGCCGGGAGATACGCAGTATTTT. Encoded protein: CASSQGGGPGDTQYF.

The genes are TRBV3-1 and TRBJ1-5; D unresolved. Germline values: CDR1 LGHDT, CDR2 YNNKEL (reference sequence). This CDR3 contains 15 residues. Between the trimmed V and J ends, which lost 1 base and 4 bases, there was a span of 11 bases. The CDR3 coding sequence is TGTGCCAGCAGCCAAGGGCAGGTTTCGAATCAGCCCCAGCATTTT. Translating gives CASSQGQVSNQPQHF. Using reference TRBV3-1 and TRBJ1-5 for the parts outside the CDR3, the full variable domain is DTAVSQTPKYLVTQMGNDKSIKCEQNLGHDTMYWYKQDSKKFLKIMFSYNNKELIINETVPNRFSPKSPDKAHLNLHINSLELGDSAVYFCASSQGQVSNQPQHFGDGTRLSIL.

This clonotype was detected a few times. V gene TRBV12-3 or TRBV12-4 combines with J gene TRBJ2-1; TRBD1 or TRBD2 may be the D gene (5 bases each). The CDR3 has 13 residues. Trimming removed 8 bases from V and 9 bases from J, with 17 bases in between. The CDR3 region has the DNA TGTGCCAGCGATGACGGGGCCGACACTGAGCAGTTCTTC. Translating gives CASDDGADTEQFF.

A few counts support this clonotype. J is TRBJ1-1 and V is TRBV7-9, with 8 bases matching TRBD1. Germline loops: CDR1 SEHNR, CDR2 FQNEAQ (reference sequence). Trimming took 5 bases from V and 5 from J; bases not matched to a gene: 7. The CDR3 sequence is 14 residues long. This CDR3 is CASSPGQGWTEAFF. The DNA of the CDR3 is TGTGCCAGCAGCCCTGGACAGGGCTGGACTGAAGCTTTCTTT.

The chain carries TRBV12-3 or TRBV12-4 and TRBJ2-3, with D perhaps matching TRBD1 (6 bases). CDR3 length equals 14 residues. V was cut by 4 bases and J by 4 bases, with 12 bases left in between. CDR3 amino acids: CASSSNRDSDTQYF. CDR3 in DNA: TGTGCCAGCAGTTCTAACAGGGATTCAGATACGCAGTATTTT.

This clonotype was observed at least ten times. The CDR3 loop reads CASSLGGVALHF. The CDR3 coding sequence is TGTGCCAGCAGCCTAGGTGGAGTGGCCCTCCACTTT. The V call is TRBV12-3 or TRBV12-4, the J call TRBJ1-6, with no clear D. Deletions cut 6 bases from V and 14 bases from J, with 14 bases between. CDR3 length equals 12 residues.

There are a few counts of this clonotype. This chain joins TRBV3-1 and TRBJ1-6; 7 nucleotides align to TRBD1. V lost 1 base to trimming and J lost 10 bases; unmatched junction nucleotides: 4. Germline values: CDR1 LGHDT, CDR2 YNNKEL (reference sequence). This CDR3 is 14 amino acids long. The chain's CDR3 is CASSQGQGGSPLHF. The CDR3 DNA reads TGTGCCAGCAGCCAAGGGCAGGGGGGATCACCCCTCCACTTT.

The chain links TRBV7-6 to TRBJ1-5, with D possibly TRBD1 on 5 matching bases. The CDR3 spans 15 residues. Per germline, CDR1 SGHVS and CDR2 FNYEAQ. The V end was cut by 1 base, the J end by 4 bases, with 11 bases between. CDR3 nucleotide sequence: TGTGCCAGCAGCTTAGAGGAGGGGATTAATCAGCCCCAGCATTTT. This translates into CASSLEEGINQPQHF.

This clonotype showed up many times. The V and J genes are TRBV7-3 and TRBJ1-6; D not resolved. V lost 2 bases, J lost 7 bases, and 9 bases lay in between. The germline CDR1 and CDR2 sequences are SGHTA and FQGTGA. The CDR3 is 14 residues long. CDR3 coding DNA: TGTGCCAGCAGCTTAGCCACCCCGAATTCACCCCTCCACTTT. It specifies CASSLATPNSPLHF.

This clonotype was seen repeatedly, ten times or more. This rearrangement joins TRBV7-2 to TRBJ1-5; tentatively, D is TRBD1 (6 bases). The V gene's germline CDR1 is SGHTA and CDR2 FQGNSA. The CDR3 has 13 amino acids. V lost 4 bases, J lost 7 bases, and 11 bases lay in between. The CDR3 coding sequence is TGTGCCAGCAGCTCCAGGGGAGGCCAGCCCCAGCATTTT. Protein: CASSSRGGQPQHF.